This TCR beta chain originates from a study of T cell responses to AZD1222 COVID-19 vaccine. TCRdb's table, derived via immunoSEQ multiplex PCR, lists solely in-frame clones and lacks some. The sample carries 98,000 or so clones, 84% recorded once. CDR1 and CDR2 from the germline V gene are SGHVS and FQNEAQ. CDR3 size: 17 residues. V lost 2 bases, J lost 0 bases, and 16 bases lay in between. The gene calls are TRBV7-8 and TRBJ1-2; D is uncertain. The source of this sequence is an adult who received the AZD1222 COVID-19 vaccine. Sequencing used peripheral blood, obtained 28 days after the second AZD1222 dose. CDR3: CASSLNIGRASNYGYTF. The CDR3 coding sequence is TGTGCCAGCAGCTTAAATATCGGAAGGGCGTCTAACTATGGCTACACCTTC. Based on the CDR3 plus reference TRBV7-8 and TRBJ1-2, the full variable domain is GAGVSQSPRYKVAKRGQDVALRCDPISGHVSLFWYQQALGQGPEFLTYFQNEAQLDKSGLPSDRFFAERPEGSVSTLKIQRTQQEDSAVYLCASSLNIGRASNYGYTFGSGTRLTVV.